Listed below are T cell receptor beta chains from one sample, sequenced in a study of cytomegalovirus exposure and HLA in healthy donors. TCRdb keeps only in-frame clones here, not all; method: immunoSEQ multiplex PCR. The sample lists approximately 140,000 clones; around 80% were seen once. Material for sequencing was PBMCs. The source is a man between 35 and 55 years old in good health and CMV-seronegative. Both conserved end residues are part of each CDR3. The order of the fields is J gene, V gene, clone size, D gene, CDR3 DNA, CDR3 protein. A D gene is named only where the DNA matches it firmly. The listing skips clone size in some rows; elsewhere it reads once, few, many or a size class.

TRBJ2-5	TRBV27	.	TRBD1	TGTGCCAGCAGTTTATGGGGGCAGGGGGCGGAGACCCAGTACTTC	CASSLWGQGAETQYF
TRBJ2-2	TRBV30	.	TRBD1	TGTGCCTGGACCCGACAGGGCAACGGGGAGCTGTTTTTT	CAWTRQGNGELFF
TRBJ2-3	TRBV4-3	.	TRBD1	TGCGCCAGCAGCCAAGATAGAACAGGGGGGCGCGGGGATACGCAGTATTTT	CASSQDRTGGRGDTQYF
TRBJ1-1	TRBV7-9	.	.	TGTGCCAGCAGCTTGGGAACAGGGTCGGACACTGAAGCTTTCTTT	CASSLGTGSDTEAFF
TRBJ2-7	TRBV7-9	.	TRBD2	TGTGCCAGCAGTTCTCTGACTAGCGGGGGGGCGGAGCAGTACTTC	CASSSLTSGGAEQYF
TRBJ1-2	TRBV9	.	.	TGTGCCAGCAGCGTAGGGGGAGGATATAACTATGGCTACACCTTC	CASSVGGGYNYGYTF
TRBJ2-5	TRBV9	.	.	TGTGCCAGCAGCGTAGAGTACAGGGGAGGGACCCAGTACTTC	CASSVEYRGGTQYF
TRBJ2-7	TRBV6-6	.	.	TGTGCCAGCAGTCCGGGACCCCGAGGGGGCTACGAGCAGTACTTC	CASSPGPRGGYEQYF
TRBJ1-1	TRBV23-1	.	.	TGCGCCAGCAGTCAATCAGATCGCGCTGAAGCTTTCTTT	CASSQSDRAEAFF
TRBJ2-1	TRBV7-2	.	.	TGTGCCAGCAGCACCCGGGCGGGGATGAACTACAATGAGCAGTTCTTC	CASSTRAGMNYNEQFF
TRBJ2-1	TRBV7-3	.	TRBD2	TGTGCCAGCAGCTGGGGGACTAGCGGGGGGCCCTACAATGAGCAGTTCTTC	CASSWGTSGGPYNEQFF
TRBJ2-2	TRBV4-3	.	TRBD1	TGCGCCAGCAGCCAAGATGTCGGACAGGGGGCCGGGGAGCTGTTTTTT	CASSQDVGQGAGELFF
TRBJ1-2	TRBV19	.	.	TGTGCCAGTAGTATGATCGGACAGAGCAACAGCGGCTACACCTTC	CASSMIGQSNSGYTF
TRBJ1-5	TRBV9	many	.	TGTGCCAGCAGCGTAAGTCCCAGTAGCAATCAGCCCCAGCATTTT	CASSVSPSSNQPQHF
TRBJ2-3	TRBV29-1	once	.	TGCAGCACTAACACAGATACGCAGTATTTT	CSTNTDTQYF
TRBJ2-7	TRBV14	.	.	TGTGCCAGCAGCCAAGGAGGGTCCGGCCGTAACGGCGAGCAGTACTTC	CASSQGGSGRNGEQYF
TRBJ1-1	TRBV7-8	.	.	TGTGCCAGCAGCCCCCCGGGGCGGGGAAACACTGAAGCTTTCTTT	CASSPPGRGNTEAFF
TRBJ2-5	TRBV29-1	.	TRBD2	TGCAGCGTTGAATCCAGCACTAGCGGTTTTGGGGAGACCCAGTACTTC	CSVESSTSGFGETQYF
TRBJ2-3	TRBV27	.	.	TGTGCCAGCAGTTCGCCGAACGGGGGGCTGACCACAGATACGCAGTATTTT	CASSSPNGGLTTDTQYF
TRBJ2-1	TRBV11-3	few	TRBD1	TGTGCCAGCAGTTTAGGACAGGGGTCCTACAATGAGCAGTTCTTC	CASSLGQGSYNEQFF
TRBJ1-6	TRBV2	.	TRBD1	TGTGCCAGCAGTAGGACAGGGGGCGGTTCACCCCTCCACTTT	CASSRTGGGSPLHF
TRBJ2-5	TRBV7-3	.	.	TGTGCCAGCAGCTCTATCTCAGGGCGCCAAGAGACCCAGTACTTC	CASSSISGRQETQYF
TRBJ1-4	TRBV6-5	.	.	TGTGCCAGCAGTCACAGTTACAGAATAGAAAAACTGTTTTTT	CASSHSYRIEKLFF
TRBJ2-2	TRBV9	.	.	TGTGCCAGCAGCGTAGGACCAGGGGGGCAGGGGAACACCGGGGAGCTGTTTTTT	CASSVGPGGQGNTGELFF
TRBJ1-6	TRBV4-3	.	.	TGCGCCAGCAGCCCCCACAGGGCAGGAAATTCACCCCTCCACTTT	CASSPHRAGNSPLHF
TRBJ2-4	TRBV6-5	.	.	TGTGCCAGCAGTTATTCGACAAAAGTAGCCAAAAACATTCAGTACTTC	CASSYSTKVAKNIQYF
TRBJ1-2	TRBV12-5	.	TRBD1	TGTGCTAGTGGTTTGCCCCCTGGGACAGGGCCTTATGGCTACACCTTC	CASGLPPGTGPYGYTF
TRBJ2-3	TRBV11-3	.	TRBD2	TGTGCCAGCAGCTTACGGGGGACTAGCGGGGTGACAGATACGCAGTATTTT	CASSLRGTSGVTDTQYF
TRBJ1-1	TRBV10-2	.	.	TGCGCCAGCAGTGAACAGGGAGGGACTGAAGCTTTCTTT	CASSEQGGTEAFF
TRBJ2-7	TRBV7-2	.	.	TGTGCCAGCAGCCCCTCGATTGGGCAGGGACACCGCGAGCAGTACTTC	CASSPSIGQGHREQYF
TRBJ2-5	TRBV29-1	few	TRBD1	TGCAGCGCTGACAGGGGGAGGGAGACCCAGTACTTC	CSADRGRETQYF
TRBJ2-7	TRBV5-1	few	TRBD1	TGCGCCAGCAGCCTGACAGGGGGAAGCTCCTACGAGCAGTACTTC	CASSLTGGSSYEQYF
TRBJ2-1	TRBV7-9	.	.	TGTGCCAGCAGTGGGCAGATTTTGGGGCAGTTCTTC	CASSGQILGQFF
TRBJ2-3	TRBV6-5	few	.	TGTGCCAGTACGACTAGGACCAAGGAGTATTTT	CASTTRTKEYF
TRBJ2-3	TRBV5-1	.	.	TGCGCCAGCAGCTACAGAGGCACAGATACGCAGTATTTT	CASSYRGTDTQYF
TRBJ1-6	TRBV2	.	.	TGTGCCAGCAGTGTTAAAGGGGATGAATCACCCCTCCACTTT	CASSVKGDESPLHF
TRBJ2-3	TRBV5-5	once	.	TGTGCCAGCAGAAGGAGCAGGGGCTTTACTAGCACAGATACGCAGTATTTT	CASRRSRGFTSTDTQYF
TRBJ2-7	TRBV5-4	.	.	TGTGCCAGCAGCTTAGTGTCGGGGGGCAACTTCTACGAGCAGTACTTC	CASSLVSGGNFYEQYF
TRBJ2-7	TRBV19	.	.	TGTGCCAGTAGTAGAGGCTACGAGCAGTACTTC	CASSRGYEQYF
TRBJ1-2	TRBV4-2	.	TRBD1	TGTGCCAGCAGCCAAGATCAGGACAGGGTCGACTATGGCTACACCTTC	CASSQDQDRVDYGYTF
TRBJ2-7	TRBV28	.	TRBD2	TGTGCCAGCAGCCCCGGGACTAGCGGGAGGAGCTCCTACGAGCAGTACTTC	CASSPGTSGRSSYEQYF
TRBJ2-7	TRBV7-3	.	.	TGTGCCAGCAGCCTACAGGGTCCGTCCCACGAGCAGTACTTC	CASSLQGPSHEQYF
TRBJ1-1	TRBV19	.	TRBD1	TGTGCCAGTAGTATAGTCCCGGGACAGGGAGGGGCTTTCTTT	CASSIVPGQGGAFF
TRBJ2-1	TRBV10-3	.	.	TGTGCCGCTCAGGGCCCCTCCTACAATGAGCAGTTCTTC	CAAQGPSYNEQFF
TRBJ2-2	TRBV5-1	.	.	TGCGCCAGCAGCTTGGGGGCCGAAATCGGGGGCACCGGGGAGCTGTTTTTT	CASSLGAEIGGTGELFF
TRBJ1-1	TRBV5-8	.	.	TGTGCCAGCAGCATCAACAGAATTGGTAACACTGAAGCTTTCTTT	CASSINRIGNTEAFF
TRBJ2-3	TRBV5-1	.	.	TGCGCCAGCAGCTTCAACAGGGAGCCCCTTAGCACAGATACGCAGTATTTT	CASSFNREPLSTDTQYF
TRBJ2-5	TRBV4-3	.	TRBD2	TGCGCCAGCAGCCAAGATCGGAGGAGGAGCGGGGGTGGAGAGACCCAGTACTTC	CASSQDRRRSGGGETQYF
TRBJ1-2	TRBV18	.	.	TGTGCCAGCTCAGTACAGAGTCTGGGCTACACCTTC	CASSVQSLGYTF
TRBJ2-3	TRBV19	.	TRBD1	TGTGCCAGTAGTCCATCGTCGGGACAGGGGGCTTTGGATACGCAGTATTTT	CASSPSSGQGALDTQYF
TRBJ1-5	TRBV7-9	once	.	TGTGCCAGCAGCTTAGCAGGGGGTGGCAATCAGCCCCAGCATTTT	CASSLAGGGNQPQHF